This is a list of T cell receptor beta chains from one sample in a study of cytomegalovirus exposure and HLA in healthy donors. TCRdb's copy holds only in-frame clones and misses some; the assay was immunoSEQ multiplex PCR. The sample consists of under 130,000 clones, 70% to 75% of them appearing once. The sample comprised PBMCs. The receptor set was obtained from a man aged 40-50 years in good health and CMV-seronegative. The conserved cysteine and the conserved F or W are not part of the CDR3 here. D genes are given only for firm matches.

>NA|TRBV4-1|11|TRBJ2-7
ASSQDRGNEQY
>TRBD2|TRBV19|16|TRBJ2-7
ASSIVATSGRGSYEQY
>TRBD1|TRBV27|16|TRBJ1-2
ASSLRDRLPPGDYGYT
>TRBD1|TRBV25-1|12|TRBJ2-2
ASNRGPNTGELF
>TRBD2|TRBV13|15|TRBJ2-7
ASSLQVSSGRSNEQY
>NA|TRBV7-9|12|TRBJ2-7
ASSSFEGDYEQY
>NA|TRBV10-3|10|TRBJ1-2
AISDGGNGYT
>NA|TRBV6-5|10|TRBJ1-1
ASSYPIEKAF
>TRBD1|TRBV5-4|12|TRBJ1-1
ASSATGVRGEAF
>TRBD2|TRBV7-2|14|TRBJ2-7
ASSLGGGGAVREQY
>TRBD1|TRBV19|12|TRBJ2-7
ASSRAGGTGEQY
>TRBD1|TRBV5-1|14|TRBJ1-6
ASSSQGVKGNSPLH
>TRBD1|TRBV2|10|TRBJ1-2
ASVGTGYGYT
>TRBD1|TRBV7-6|13|TRBJ1-4
ASSLAGGWDEKLF
>NA|TRBV4-3|12|TRBJ2-7
ASSQGREGYEQY
>TRBD2|TRBV30|12|TRBJ2-7
AWGGLAGGGEQY